The source of this T cell receptor beta chain is a study of blood T cell repertoires in COVID-19. Study-level information: The origin of the acute and convalescent COVID-19 samples was the United States, Italy and Spain.

Data came from immunoSEQ multiplex PCR; TCRdb stores just in-frame clones and leaves some out. Of under 100,000 clones in the sample, 85% to 90% were seen once. V was clipped by 3 bases and J by 6 bases; unmatched bases: 6. Germline V CDR1 and CDR2: SGHTA, FQGNSA. This CDR3 has 14 amino acids. This TCR was sampled from a man aged 40-49 years with acute or convalescent COVID-19. The chain links TRBV7-2 to TRBJ1-2; 8 nucleotides align to TRBD1. The sample was peripheral blood. CDR3 amino acids: CASSLGRGLDGYTF. CDR3 nucleotides: TGTGCCAGCAGCTTGGGCAGGGGGCTAGATGGCTACACCTTC.